These 14 T cell receptor beta chains originate from one sample sequenced in a study of shared T cell receptors in the human thymus (dated by TCRdb to the early 2020s). The library was obtained by the immunoSEQ multiplex PCR assay. TCRdb mirrors the immuneACCESS table, restricted to in-frame sequences. Some clones are absent from its copies; in checked studies, under half trace to an unresolved V gene, and the reason for the others is unknown. In this sample the table shows approximately 730,000 clones, approximately 83% of which occur a single time. The top ten clonotypes cover around 0.0094% of the sample. These data were likewise used in another study, on human thymus T cells.

The sample was thymocytes. These receptor sequences come from a girl under three years old with a congenital heart defect. Donor details come from another sample of the same person, matched by shared clones.

The V call is TRBV19, the J call TRBJ2-7, with a weak D call TRBD2 (6 bases). This CDR3 is 14 amino acids long. Germline assignment: CDR1 LNHDA and CDR2 SQIVND (reference sequence). The V end lost 3 bases, the J end lost 7 bases, and 16 bases lay between the germline ends. The CDR3 DNA reads as TGTGCCAGTAGTATGGGACTCTCTTCCGTAGAGCAGTACTTC. It specifies CASSMGLSSVEQYF.

The V call is TRBV28, the J call TRBJ2-7; a weak D match, TRBD1 (5 bases). The V end lost 2 bases, the J end lost 3 bases, and 11 bases lay between the germline ends. This CDR3 contains 14 residues. The germline V gene has CDR1 MDHEN and CDR2 SYDVKM. The CDR3 is CASSLGQGFYEQYF. CDR3 DNA: TGTGCCAGCAGTTTAGGGCAGGGATTCTACGAGCAGTACTTC.

The rearrangement links TRBV14 to TRBJ2-7; the D gene is possibly TRBD1 (6 bases). Between the trimmed V and J ends, which lost 1 base and 1 base, there was a span of 14 bases. CDR3 size: 16 residues. Germline loops: CDR1 SGHDN, CDR2 FVKESK. CDR3 protein: CASSQGQGPSSYEQYF. The CDR3 coding sequence is TGTGCCAGCAGCCAAGGTCAGGGGCCATCGTCCTACGAGCAGTACTTC.

The table lists this clone with a count of one. In nucleotides, the CDR3 is TGTGCCAGCAGCTTATCGGAGGAGCAGTACTTC. Protein sequence: CASSLSEEQYF. The rearrangement uses TRBV11-2 and TRBJ2-7; D is ambiguous. The CDR3 covers 11 residues. V dropped 2 bases and J dropped 7 bases, with 6 bases sitting between them. CDR1 and CDR2 from the germline V gene are SGHAT and FQNNGV.

The chain employs TRBV5-6 and TRBJ1-1, with TRBD1 identical over 8 bases. The CDR3 totals 18 residues. Germline CDR1 and CDR2: SGHDT and YYEEEE. After removal of 2 bases from V and 1 base from J, the junction contained 13 bases not matched to a gene. The CDR3 DNA sequence: TGTGCCAGCAGCTTCGAGAGGGCGACAGGGGAACCGAACACTGAAGCTTTCTTT. Translating it yields CASSFERATGEPNTEAFF.

This rearrangement joins TRBV27 to TRBJ2-7; D is unresolved. This CDR3 spans 15 amino acids. CDR1 and CDR2 from the germline V gene are MNHEY and SMNVEV (reference sequence). Trimming cost V 0 bases and J 7 bases, with 16 bases left between them. CDR3 loop: CASSLSMPVAREQYF. CDR3 in DNA: TGTGCCAGCAGTTTATCGATGCCAGTAGCTAGGGAGCAGTACTTC.

This clone occurred once. CDR3 DNA: TGTGCCAGCAGCGTAGGGGGGCGAGGGCCCCCCTACGAGCAGTACTTC. Residues: CASSVGGRGPPYEQYF. V and J are TRBV9 and TRBJ2-7, with D possibly being TRBD1 (6 bases). CDR1 and CDR2 from the germline V gene are SGDLS and YYNGEE. V was trimmed by 0 bases and J by 2 bases, leaving 15 bases between them. This CDR3 spans 16 amino acids. The complete variable domain, with remaining parts taken from reference TRBV9 and TRBJ2-7, reads DSGVTQTPKHLITATGQRVTLRCSPRSGDLSVYWYQQSLDQGLQFLIQYYNGEERAKGNILERFSAQQFPDLHSELNLSSLELGDSALYFCASSVGGRGPPYEQYFGPGTRLTVT.

This rearrangement joins TRBV19 to TRBJ1-6; 7 bases fit TRBD1. Looked up from germline, CDR1 is LNHDA and CDR2 is SQIVND (reference sequence). Trimming took 1 base from V and 4 from J; bases not matched to a gene: 7. This CDR3 has 17 amino acids. This CDR3 is CASSIVKHRGYNSPLHF. CDR3 nucleotide sequence: TGTGCCAGTAGTATAGTCAAACACAGGGGTTATAATTCACCCCTCCACTTT.

The chain has TRBV4-1 and TRBJ1-1; TRBD1 agrees at 8 bases. V lost 7 bases and J lost 3; bases outside the gene matches: 13. The CDR3 spans 16 residues. The germline gives CDR1 MGHRA, CDR2 YSYEKL. CDR3 sequence: CASIRFPTGADTEAFF. For the CDR3, the DNA is TGCGCCAGCATACGATTCCCGACAGGGGCGGACACTGAAGCTTTCTTT.

The genes are TRBV14 and TRBJ1-3, with 7 bases that match TRBD1. Germline CDR1 is SGHDN and CDR2 is FVKESK. The trim removed 0 bases at V and 2 bases at J, leaving 10 bases unmatched. This CDR3 contains 18 residues. In nucleotides, the CDR3 is TGTGCCAGCAGCCAAGAAGGGGGCAGGGTGCTTCCTGGAAACACCATATATTTT. Translated: CASSQEGGRVLPGNTIYF.

This chain links TRBV7-2 with TRBJ2-3; 14 bases are shared with TRBD2. Germline trimming cut 5 bases from V and 2 bases from J; bases unmatched to any gene: 9. The CDR3 is 18 amino acids. From germline, CDR1 is SGHTA and CDR2 FQGNSA. The CDR3 bases are TGTGCCAGCAGCACCTGGACTAGCGGGGGGCACCTCACAGATACGCAGTATTTT. This translates into CASSTWTSGGHLTDTQYF. Supplemented by reference TRBV7-2 and TRBJ2-3, the full variable domain reads GAGVSQSPSNKVTEKGKDVELRCDPISGHTALYWYRQSLGQGLEFLIYFQGNSAPDKSGLPSDRFSAERTGGSVSTLTIQRTQQEDSAVYLCASSTWTSGGHLTDTQYFGPGTRLTVL.

The genes are TRBV2 and TRBJ1-1; D gene uncertain. CDR3 size: 15 residues. Germline loops: CDR1 SNHLY, CDR2 FYNNEI. V gave up 0 bases and J gave up 0 bases, with 8 bases separating them. In DNA form, the CDR3 reads TGTGCCAGCAGTGAAGCGGAGGGAATGAACACTGAAGCTTTCTTT. As protein: CASSEAEGMNTEAFF.

The genes are TRBV2 and TRBJ1-1, with TRBD1 matching 8 bases. The CDR3 contains 20 residues. V trimming: 5 bases; J trimming: 3 bases; junction bases outside the gene matches: 23. Germline CDR1 is SNHLY and CDR2 is FYNNEI. Written as DNA, the CDR3 is TGTGCCAGCAGTTTTCTTGGACAGGGAGGAATGCGTGGGTCGGACACTGAAGCTTTCTTT. Encoded protein: CASSFLGQGGMRGSDTEAFF.

With regard to this clone: This specimen includes other DNA sequences encoding the same CDR3. The V gene is TRBV9, the J gene TRBJ1-1; D unclear. CDR1 and CDR2 from the germline V gene are SGDLS and YYNGEE. The V end was cut by 0 bases, the J end by 3 bases, with 6 bases between. This CDR3 spans 13 amino acids. The CDR3 DNA is TGTGCCAGCAGCGTAGTCCGGGACACTGAAGCTTTCTTT. Protein sequence: CASSVVRDTEAFF.